The clone carrying this T cell receptor beta chain was seen just once. Its specificity is unknown. This sample was included in a study of radiotherapy plus CTLA-4 blockade in lung cancer. Study-level findings and limits: Expansion of tumor-derived TCR clones was observed in blood after radiotherapy plus ipilimumab. Best predicting response, reportedly, were early blood T cell clone dynamics, with interferon-beta.

Repertoires were generated with immunoSEQ multiplex PCR, while TCRdb's copy carries only in-frame clones and drops some. The sample shows 90,000 to 100,000 clones, about 86% of them seen only once. The CDR3 sequence is 14 residues long. Trimming shortened V by 7 bases and J by 1 base, and 10 bases separated the two germline ends. Germline-derived CDR1 and CDR2 are SNHLY and FYNNEI. Patients with chemo-refractory metastatic non-small-cell lung cancer received focal radiation plus CTLA-4 blockade with ipilimumab. The chain uses TRBV2 and TRBJ2-2; D is perhaps TRBD1 (6 bases). This receptor was identified in a human donor with non-small cell lung cancer that progressed on radiotherapy plus ipilimumab. The material sequenced was peripheral blood, taken from a patient treated with radiotherapy plus ipilimumab. The CDR3: CASNDRKNTGELFF. CDR3 bases: TGTGCCAGCAACGACAGGAAGAACACCGGGGAGCTGTTTTTT.